A single sample gave rise to the 18 T cell receptor beta chains below, sequenced in a study of Ad26.COV2.S vaccination and SARS-CoV-2 variants. Sequencing was performed with immunoSEQ multiplex PCR; in TCRdb, only in-frame clones are kept and a portion is missing. The sample has under 600,000 clones, roughly nine tenths seen once. Treatment: roughly 19 received Ad26.COV2.S at low or high dose, single or two shots; several received placebo; per-sample allocation not given. Material that was analyzed had been drawn on day 63 after the first vaccine or placebo injection. This material consisted of peripheral blood, taken in a trial of Ad26.COV2.S vaccine versus placebo. The receptors come from a person aged 18-65 years who received the Ad26.COV2.S COVID-19 vaccine or a placebo.

V usage is TRBV7-2 and J usage is TRBJ2-1; 8 nucleotides align to TRBD2. The CDR3 is 14 residues long. Germline V gives CDR1 SGHTA, CDR2 FQGNSA. V lost 5 bases, J lost 4 bases, and 4 bases stayed unmatched. For the CDR3, the DNA is TGTGCCAGCAGCCCTAGCGGGCCGTACAATGAGCAGTTCTTC. This encodes CASSPSGPYNEQFF.

This clone was observed a handful of times. This sequence joins TRBV2 and TRBJ1-6; 8 nucleotides align to TRBD1. Trimming at V came to 7 bases and at J to 10 bases, leaving 9 bases not matched to a gene. From germline, CDR1 is SNHLY and CDR2 FYNNEI. The CDR3 sequence is 14 residues long. CDR3 DNA sequence: TGTGCCAGCAAGAGGGCAGGGGGCGGCTCACCCCTCCACTTT. Translated: CASKRAGGGSPLHF.

The chain is built from TRBV29-1 and TRBJ2-1; 10 bases line up with TRBD1. The germline V gene encodes CDR1 SQVTM and CDR2 ANQGSEA. J lost 9 bases, V lost 4 bases, and 3 bases had no gene match. This CDR3 region has 12 residues. The CDR3 DNA reads as TGCAGCGTTGGGACAGGGGGTATTGAGCAGTTCTTC. Encoded protein: CSVGTGGIEQFF.

J is TRBJ2-7 and V is TRBV27; D unclear. Germline V CDR1 and CDR2: MNHEY, SMNVEV (reference sequence). CDR3 length equals 13 residues. Trimming took 5 bases from V and 0 from J, leaving 8 bases between them. The CDR3 bases are TGTGCCAGCAGTACCCTCCGCTCCTACGAGCAGTACTTC. This codes for CASSTLRSYEQYF.

The chain combines TRBV7-3 with TRBJ2-1; weak D call: TRBD1 (6 bases). With 4 bases removed from V and 7 bases from J, the gap between germline ends came to 17 bases. This CDR3 is built from 15 residues. CDR1 is SGHTA, CDR2 FQGTGA, per germline. Here the CDR3 reads CASSSGDPRGNEQFF. CDR3 nucleotide sequence: TGTGCCAGCAGCTCCGGGGACCCAAGGGGGAATGAGCAGTTCTTC. The full variable domain, with the rest looked up from reference TRBV7-3 and TRBJ2-1, is GAGVSQTPSNKVTEKGKYVELRCDPISGHTALYWYRQSLGQGPEFLIYFQGTGAADDSGLPNDRFFAVRPEGSVSTLKIQRTERGDSAVYLCASSSGDPRGNEQFFGPGTRLTVL.

V usage is TRBV7-9 and J usage is TRBJ2-7, with a tentative D call TRBD1 (6 bases). The ends were cut back, 5 bases at V and 7 bases at J, with 12 bases in the middle. Germline V lookup: CDR1 SEHNR, CDR2 FQNEAQ (reference sequence). There are 12 residues in the CDR3. CDR3: CASSLTGFEQYF. CDR3 coding DNA: TGTGCCAGCAGCCTCACAGGGTTTGAGCAGTACTTC.

This clone was recorded a few times. The chain links TRBV24-1 to TRBJ2-1; D not resolved. This CDR3 spans 17 amino acids. The ends were cut back, 4 bases at V and 2 bases at J, with 17 bases in the middle. Germline V gives CDR1 KGHDR, CDR2 SFDVKD. Here the CDR3 DNA reads TGTGCCACCAGTGACCACGCCGCGTTGGCCCCCTACAATGAGCAGTTCTTC. Translated: CATSDHAALAPYNEQFF.

Only one count was recorded for this clone. CDR3 residues: CASSLRWGKDPGELFF. The DNA of the CDR3 is TGTGCCAGCAGCTTGCGTTGGGGGAAGGACCCCGGGGAGCTGTTTTTT. This rearrangement joins TRBV5-4 to TRBJ2-2; D may be TRBD1 or TRBD2 (5 bases each). Germline values: CDR1 SGHNT, CDR2 YYREEE (reference sequence). The CDR3 contains 16 residues. V was clipped by 1 base and J by 6 bases, with 16 bases between them.

Here the CDR3 DNA reads TGTGCCAGCAGTTTACTAACCGGAGCGGCAGATACGCAGTATTTT. It translates to CASSLLTGAADTQYF. The chain combines TRBV27 with TRBJ2-3, with TRBD2 as a possible D gene (5 bases). Germline V lookup: CDR1 MNHEY, CDR2 SMNVEV (reference sequence). Trimming removed 2 bases from V and 4 bases from J, with 13 bases in between. This CDR3 region has 15 residues.

This clone appeared a single time. DNA of the CDR3: TGTGCCAGCTCACCGGCGGCAACTCCGAACACCGGGGAGCTGTTTTTT. Amino acids: CASSPAATPNTGELFF. The chain uses TRBV18 and TRBJ2-2, with unresolved D. V lost 3 bases to trimming and J lost 0 bases, with 11 bases between them. CDR1 and CDR2 (germline): KGHSH, LQKENI. The CDR3 has 16 amino acids.

The CDR3 nucleotides are TGTGCCAGCAGTAGTCCCGCCGGCGATACGCAGTATTTT. This gives the protein CASSSPAGDTQYF. The chain carries TRBV2 and TRBJ2-3; D not resolved. Trimming cost V 5 bases and J 6 bases, with 12 bases left between them. CDR3 length: 13 residues. CDR1 and CDR2 (germline): SNHLY, FYNNEI.

This chain links TRBV28 with TRBJ1-2; no clear D gene. Germline V CDR1 and CDR2: MDHEN, SYDVKM. The CDR3 has 13 amino acids. Trimming cost V 2 bases and J 13 bases, with 17 bases left between them. In nucleotides, the CDR3 is TGTGCCAGCAGTTTAGTCACCGCCCTTTCTCTCACCTTC. It codes for CASSLVTALSLTF.

This clone has just a few counts. The genes are TRBV3-1 (or the pseudogene TRBV3-2) and TRBJ1-1; possible D gene TRBD1, 6 bases. Germline loops: CDR1 LGHDT, CDR2 YNNKEL (reference sequence). The CDR3 contains 17 residues. Deletions cut 6 bases from V and 1 base from J, with 21 bases between. CDR3 DNA sequence: TGTGCCAGCAGTCTCACAGGGTTGAGGAGTGGGAACACTGAAGCTTTCTTT. Translation gives CASSLTGLRSGNTEAFF.

To note about this clone: Within the sample, other DNA sequences also encode this same CDR3. The chain has TRBV5-1 and TRBJ1-1, with D tentatively TRBD1 (6 bases). CDR3 length: 14 residues. Trimming cost V 2 bases and J 2 bases, with 10 bases left between them. CDR1 and CDR2 from the germline V gene are SGHRS and YFSETQ. Here the CDR3 reads CASSLGQPNTEAFF. CDR3 in DNA: TGCGCCAGCAGCTTAGGACAGCCAAACACTGAAGCTTTCTTT.

This chain's CDR3 is CASMTGGGDTQYF. The CDR3 nucleotides are TGTGCCAGCATGACAGGGGGCGGAGATACGCAGTATTTT. The V gene is TRBV6-6, the J gene TRBJ2-3; TRBD1 agrees at 10 bases. The J segment lost 5 bases and the V segment lost 7 bases, leaving 3 bases of the junction unmatched. Germline V lookup: CDR1 MNHNY, CDR2 SVGAGI (reference sequence). This CDR3 region has 13 residues.

This clone has just one count. CDR3 DNA sequence: TGTGCCAGCAGTAACGGTTTGAGCTCTGGAAACACCATATATTTT. Encoded protein: CASSNGLSSGNTIYF. The chain combines TRBV6-6 with TRBJ1-3; unclear D gene. The CDR3 totals 15 residues. V was pared by 5 bases and J by 0 bases, with 11 bases between. Per the germline V gene, CDR1 is MNHNY and CDR2 is SVGAGI (reference sequence).

This chain connects TRBV19 to TRBJ1-6; D may be TRBD1 (6 bases). Germline V lookup: CDR1 LNHDA, CDR2 SQIVND (reference sequence). The V and J ends lost 4 bases and 8 bases respectively, with 15 bases between them. CDR3 length: 15 amino acids. The CDR3 DNA follows: TGTGCCAGTAGTACCCCAACAGGGTCGCATTCACCCCTCCACTTT. Translated: CASSTPTGSHSPLHF.

This clone was picked up a small number of times. This CDR3 reads CASSNTGFGEAFF. CDR3 nucleotides: TGCGCCAGCAGCAATACAGGGTTCGGGGAAGCTTTCTTT. The chain recombines TRBV10-2 with TRBJ1-1, with D tentatively TRBD1 (6 bases). The CDR3 runs 13 residues. V dropped 6 bases and J dropped 8 bases, with 16 bases sitting between them. CDR1 and CDR2 from the germline V gene are WSHSY and SAAADI.